The 24 T cell receptor beta chains presented below share a single source sample, sequenced in a study of T cells in Graves' hyperthyroidism and ophthalmopathy. Amplification of TCR beta CDR3 regions used RNA as the template. TCR CDR3 regions were first amplified by RT-PCR with HTBI primers. TCRdb redid the calling of the multiplex PCR reads with MiXCR, one entry per CDR3 protein. Of more than 350,000 distinct CDR3 sequences in the sample, 15% were seen once. The sample was blood. Every receptor here comes from a woman in her twenties or thirties with Graves' hyperthyroidism.

This clonotype was detected ten times or more. The chain uses TRBV12-3 or TRBV12-4 and TRBJ1-1; TRBD1 matches 7 bases. The CDR3 contains 14 residues. With V trimmed by 4 bases and J by 1 base, 3 bases remained unmatched. The DNA of the CDR3 is TGTGCCAGCAGTTCGGCAGGGGGGAACACTGAAGCTTTCTTT. It codes for CASSSAGGNTEAFF.

This clonotype occurred many times. This chain joins TRBV27 and TRBJ2-1; tentatively, D is TRBD1 (6 bases). CDR1 is MNHEY and CDR2 is SMNVEV in the germline V gene (reference sequence). Trimming took 8 bases from V and 6 from J, leaving 17 bases between them. This CDR3 comprises 14 residues. CDR3 sequence reads: CASSGTRNFNEQFF. DNA for the CDR3: TGTGCCAGCTCCGGGACACGAAATTTCAATGAGCAGTTCTTC.

This clonotype was recorded at least ten times. The rearrangement uses TRBV18 and TRBJ1-2; D not resolved. CDR3 size: 14 residues. Looked up from germline, CDR1 is KGHSH and CDR2 is LQKENI. Trimming shortened V by 3 bases and J by 4 bases, and 12 bases separated the two germline ends. The CDR3 DNA reads as TGTGCCAGCTCACCGGACGGCAGAGGCTATGGCTACACCTTC. This translates into CASSPDGRGYGYTF.

The chain is built from TRBV18 and TRBJ1-3, with D possibly being TRBD1 (5 bases). From germline, CDR1 is KGHSH and CDR2 LQKENI. The CDR3 is made up of 17 amino acids. Deletions cut 3 bases from V and 0 bases from J, with 15 bases between. CDR3: CASSPVADSGSGNTIYF. CDR3 in DNA: TGTGCCAGCTCACCCGTCGCAGACAGCGGCTCTGGAAACACCATATATTTT.

In this sample, this clonotype turned up many times. V usage is TRBV18 and J usage is TRBJ2-2; the match to TRBD1 covers 10 bases. The CDR3 has 15 residues. Germline CDR1 is KGHSH and CDR2 is LQKENI. The J segment lost 6 bases and the V segment lost 2 bases, leaving 3 bases of the junction unmatched. The CDR3, as DNA: TGTGCCAGCTCACCAAGGACAGGGGGTTCCGGGGAGCTGTTTTTT. Its protein is CASSPRTGGSGELFF.

This clonotype was seen ten or more times. The rearrangement joins TRBV11-1 to TRBJ2-7, with TRBD2 matching over 9 bases. Germline V gene sequence: CDR1 SGHAT, CDR2 FQDESV (reference sequence). The V segment lost 3 bases and the J segment 5 bases; nucleotides outside the gene matches: 5. This CDR3 spans 14 amino acids. The CDR3 DNA sequence: TGTGCCAGCAGCTTTAGCGGGAGTATGGACGAGCAGTACTTC. It encodes CASSFSGSMDEQYF.

This clonotype was counted ten times or more. This chain joins TRBV5-1 and TRBJ2-3, with no clear D. This CDR3 comprises 15 residues. CDR1 is SGHRS, CDR2 YFSETQ, per germline. Trimming shortened V by 0 bases and J by 0 bases, and 8 bases separated the two germline ends. CDR3 residues: CASSLEFDSTDTQYF. CDR3 DNA sequence: TGCGCCAGCAGCTTGGAGTTTGACAGCACAGATACGCAGTATTTT.

This chain links TRBV9 with TRBJ1-6, with D possibly matching TRBD1 (5 bases). The V and J ends lost 0 bases and 8 bases respectively, with 9 bases between them. Germline V gene sequence: CDR1 SGDLS, CDR2 YYNGEE. The CDR3 length is 14 residues. The DNA of the CDR3 is TGTGCCAGCAGCGTAGTGGCCAGGGATTCACCCCTCCACTTT. It yields the protein CASSVVARDSPLHF.

This chain links TRBV6-1 with TRBJ2-7, with TRBD2 matching 7 bases. Losses at the gene ends were 5 bases for V and 7 bases for J; bases not matched to a gene: 8. The CDR3 length is 13 residues. Per the germline V gene, CDR1 is MNHNS and CDR2 is SASEGT. This chain's CDR3 is CASSFSGPLEQYF. Written as DNA, the CDR3 is TGTGCCAGCAGTTTTAGCGGGCCCTTGGAGCAGTACTTC.

This clonotype was observed a few times. This chain uses TRBV7-3 with TRBJ2-1; D assignment may be TRBD1 or TRBD2 (5 bases each). Per the germline V gene, CDR1 is SGHTA and CDR2 is FQGTGA. With 3 bases removed from V and 6 bases from J, the gap between germline ends came to 9 bases. The CDR3 extends over 13 amino acids. In nucleotides, the CDR3 is TGTGCCAGCAGCTTGGGACCACCCAATGAGCAGTTCTTC. Its translation: CASSLGPPNEQFF.

J is TRBJ2-7 and V is TRBV5-4; TRBD2 aligns across 10 bases. Germline-derived CDR1 and CDR2 are SGHNT and YYREEE (reference sequence). The CDR3 has 18 amino acids. V lost 4 bases to trimming and J lost 3 bases; unmatched junction nucleotides: 16. As DNA, the CDR3 is TGTGCCAGCAGCACCCGGCGGCCCCTAGCGGGGGAAGACTACGAGCAGTACTTC. This sequence encodes CASSTRRPLAGEDYEQYF.

The V call is TRBV5-1, the J call TRBJ1-6; no reliable D call. The CDR3 has 16 amino acids. CDR1 and CDR2 from the germline V gene are SGHRS and YFSETQ. V was pared by 4 bases and J by 5 bases, with 16 bases between. Written as DNA, the CDR3 is TGCGCCAGCAGCGAGGATAGGACGGGCAATAATTCACCCCTCCACTTT. Protein product: CASSEDRTGNNSPLHF.

A few counts support this clonotype. The genes are TRBV2 and TRBJ2-3; 7 nucleotides agree with TRBD1. Germline trimming cut 3 bases from V and 1 base from J; bases unmatched to any gene: 7. The CDR3 runs 16 residues. Germline V lookup: CDR1 SNHLY, CDR2 FYNNEI. The CDR3 here is CASSDMGTERTDTQYF. Here the CDR3 DNA reads TGTGCCAGCAGTGATATGGGGACAGAACGCACAGATACGCAGTATTTT.

The chain uses TRBV5-4 and TRBJ2-1; 10 bases fit TRBD1. This CDR3 is built from 20 residues. Unmatched junction bases numbered 16, after V lost 4 bases and J lost 0 bases. Germline lookup yields CDR1 SGHNT and CDR2 YYREEE (reference sequence). The DNA of the CDR3 is TGTGCCAGCAGCCCCGCCCCCGGGACAGGGGTGGGGGGCTCCTACAATGAGCAGTTCTTC. It specifies CASSPAPGTGVGGSYNEQFF.

On this clonotype: This may be a read error, as it is one base from a much larger clone. V usage is TRBV2 and J usage is TRBJ1-2, with a possible D match to TRBD1 (6 bases). V was pared by 4 bases and J by 6 bases, with 18 bases between. This CDR3 region has 15 residues. In germline, CDR1 is SNHLY, CDR2 FYNNEI. The CDR3 region has the DNA TGTGCCAGCAGTGTTGGGGTCGGGGGGCCCCATGGCTACACCTTC. Translating it yields CASSVGVGGPHGYTF.

Ten or more counts support this clonotype. The chain links TRBV7-8 to TRBJ1-1; D unclear. V was clipped by 5 bases and J by 1 base, with 5 bases between them. The CDR3 is 12 residues long. Germline V gives CDR1 SGHVS, CDR2 FQNEAQ. The CDR3 loop reads CASSQANTEAFF. Written as DNA, the CDR3 is TGTGCCAGCAGCCAGGCGAACACTGAAGCTTTCTTT.

The rearrangement links TRBV29-1 to TRBJ1-1, with D maybe TRBD1 (5 bases). Germline CDR1 reads SQVTM; CDR2 reads ANQGSEA. The length of the CDR3 is 13 residues. Trimming removed 3 bases at V and 1 base at J, with 9 bases between. Here the CDR3 DNA reads TGCAGCGTTGAGGGGCAGCGGAACACTGAAGCTTTCTTT. Translated: CSVEGQRNTEAFF.

This clonotype was observed a few times. The chain joins TRBV29-1 to TRBJ2-7, with D possibly being TRBD1 or TRBD2 (5 bases each). The V gene's germline CDR1 is SQVTM and CDR2 ANQGSEA. V lost 3 bases and J 2 bases, leaving 11 bases between the germline ends. CDR3 length: 13 amino acids. This CDR3 reads CSVEAGTPYEQYF. The CDR3 DNA reads TGCAGCGTTGAGGCAGGGACGCCCTACGAGCAGTACTTC.

This clonotype was picked up many times. V and J are TRBV30 and TRBJ2-3; 7 nucleotides agree with TRBD2. The CDR3 covers 14 residues. V shed 1 base and J 7 bases; nucleotides not matched to a gene: 8. Germline V gene sequence: CDR1 GTSNPN, CDR2 SVGIG (reference sequence). The CDR3 loop is CAWSEGGSINTQYF. The CDR3, as DNA: TGTGCCTGGAGTGAGGGAGGGTCAATCAATACGCAGTATTTT.

This clonotype was observed a handful of times. This chain uses TRBV5-1 with TRBJ2-3; D is unresolved. CDR3 length: 15 residues. V was shortened by 2 bases and J by 5 bases, with 15 bases between the two germline ends. The germline gives CDR1 SGHRS, CDR2 YFSETQ. The CDR3 sequence is CASSFSAERIDTQYF. In nucleotides, the CDR3 is TGCGCCAGCAGCTTCTCCGCAGAAAGAATAGATACGCAGTATTTT.

This clonotype turned up a few times. The V gene is TRBV20-1, the J gene TRBJ2-1; D unresolved. Germline-derived CDR1 and CDR2 are DFQATT and SNEGSKA (reference sequence). The CDR3 is 16 amino acids. Trimming took off 3 bases at V and 0 bases at J, with 15 bases between the two ends. CDR3 region: CSASTATVSSYNEQFF. For the CDR3, the DNA is TGCAGTGCTAGTACGGCTACCGTTAGCTCCTACAATGAGCAGTTCTTC.

This clonotype was observed a few times. No conserved phenylalanine or tryptophan is present at the end of the CDR3, so a read error is the likely explanation. This chain joins TRBV20-1 and TRBJ2-7, with a weak D call TRBD2 (6 bases). The ends were cut back, 5 bases at V and 0 bases at J, with 11 bases in the middle. Germline loops: CDR1 DFQATT, CDR2 SNEGSKA (reference sequence). There are 13 residues in the CDR3. As DNA, the CDR3 is TGCAGTGCTTACAACGGGGGCTCCTACGAGCAGTACCTC. Translated, it gives CSAYNGGSYEQYL.

This clonotype was seen a few times. This sequence joins TRBV19 and TRBJ2-1; 8 bases fit TRBD2. The CDR3 has 16 amino acids. Germline values: CDR1 LNHDA, CDR2 SQIVND (reference sequence). V lost 4 bases, J lost 2 bases, and 7 bases stayed unmatched. CDR3 loop: CASSTLSGITYNEQFF. As DNA, the CDR3 is TGTGCCAGTAGTACCCTTAGCGGGATAACCTACAATGAGCAGTTCTTC.

This sequence joins TRBV7-9 and TRBJ2-3; possibly TRBD2 for D (6 bases). Germline CDR1 SEHNR, CDR2 FQNEAQ (reference sequence). V lost 1 base, J lost 6 bases, and 20 bases lay in between. The length of the CDR3 is 17 residues. CDR3 amino acids: CASSLVQRLPGGDTQYF. The CDR3 DNA sequence: TGTGCCAGCAGCTTAGTGCAGCGGCTACCCGGAGGGGATACGCAGTATTTT.